Below, 27 T cell receptor beta chains from the same sample are listed, as sequenced in a study of blood T cell repertoires in COVID-19. Sequenced by immunoSEQ multiplex PCR; TCRdb stores in-frame clones only, minus some. In the table there are approximately 250,000 clones, about 82% of which are singletons. Sequencing was carried out using PBMCs or T cells enriched from blood (not recorded which). The receptors derive from a woman aged 50 to 60 with acute COVID-19.

This sequence joins TRBV3-1 (or the pseudogene TRBV3-2) and TRBJ1-5, with D unclear. V gave up 1 base and J gave up 6 bases, with 10 bases separating them. The CDR3 spans 14 residues. CDR1 is LGHDT, CDR2 YNNKEL, per germline (reference sequence). This chain's CDR3 is CASSQGSGSQPQHF. CDR3 bases: TGTGCCAGCAGCCAAGGGAGCGGGTCTCAGCCCCAGCATTTT.

The J gene is TRBJ1-1, the V gene TRBV25-1; D unclear. V was shortened by 8 bases and J by 1 base, with 11 bases between the two germline ends. CDR3 length: 13 residues. CDR1 and CDR2 from the germline V gene are MGHDK and SYGVNS. DNA for the CDR3: TGTGCCAGCCGTTACGGGAGGAACACTGAAGCTTTCTTT. It specifies CASRYGRNTEAFF.

V usage is TRBV9 and J usage is TRBJ1-5; no reliable D call. The CDR3 is 14 amino acids. Germline values: CDR1 SGDLS, CDR2 YYNGEE. The ends were cut back, 0 bases at V and 0 bases at J, with 4 bases in the middle. Written as DNA, the CDR3 is TGTGCCAGCAGCGTAGCAGATAGCAATCAGCCCCAGCATTTT. This translates into CASSVADSNQPQHF.

This chain links TRBV6-1 with TRBJ2-3; D may be TRBD2 (7 bases). The CDR3 runs 16 residues. Trimming removed 2 bases at V and 3 bases at J, with 15 bases between. Germline CDR1 is MNHNS and CDR2 is SASEGT. CDR3 in amino acids: CASSERGGGSTDTQYF. Written as DNA, the CDR3 is TGTGCCAGCAGTGAAAGAGGGGGGGGGTCAACAGATACGCAGTATTTT.

The V gene is TRBV7-2, the J gene TRBJ2-1; possible D gene TRBD2, 6 bases. The germline V gene has CDR1 SGHTA and CDR2 FQGNSA. The germline V and J ends were trimmed by 5 bases and 3 bases, with 17 bases remaining between them. CDR3 length: 16 residues. The CDR3 spells CASSPRGGSLYNEQFF. The CDR3 coding sequence is TGTGCCAGCAGCCCCCGGGGAGGTTCCCTCTACAATGAGCAGTTCTTC.

This chain links TRBV3-1 (or the pseudogene TRBV3-2) with TRBJ2-1; D perhaps matches TRBD1 (5 bases). The CDR3 is 15 amino acids. V was trimmed by 4 bases and J by 2 bases, leaving 12 bases between them. Germline V gene data show CDR1 as LGHDT and CDR2 as YNNKEL (reference sequence). In nucleotides, the CDR3 is TGTGCCAGCAGCCCCCCTAGGGGCACCTACAATGAGCAGTTCTTC. It translates to CASSPPRGTYNEQFF.

This clone was seen a single time. The chain is built from TRBV2 and TRBJ1-2, with 7 nucleotides matching TRBD1. Germline V gene lookup returns CDR1 SNHLY and CDR2 FYNNEI. The CDR3 is 15 residues long. Losses at the gene ends were 6 bases for V and 5 bases for J; bases not matched to a gene: 12. The CDR3: CASRPEGGAKYGYTF. In nucleotides, the CDR3 is TGTGCCAGCAGGCCCGAAGGGGGCGCGAAGTATGGCTACACCTTC.

The CDR3 loop is CASSPSQGSYGYTF. The CDR3 region has the DNA TGCGCCAGCAGCCCGTCTCAGGGATCCTATGGCTACACCTTC. The V and J genes are TRBV5-1 and TRBJ1-2, with D maybe TRBD1 (5 bases). The CDR3 has 14 residues. Trimming pared 4 bases from V and 4 bases from J, leaving 14 bases between. Germline CDR1 reads SGHRS; CDR2 reads YFSETQ.

The chain recombines TRBV19 with TRBJ2-1; no reliable D call. Per the germline V gene, CDR1 is LNHDA and CDR2 is SQIVND (reference sequence). V gave up 5 bases and J gave up 6 bases, with 11 bases separating them. The CDR3 runs 13 residues. For the CDR3, the DNA is TGTGCCAGTAGTGTAGGAGTTCGCAATGAGCAGTTCTTC. It translates to CASSVGVRNEQFF.

This chain links TRBV6-5 with TRBJ1-1, with a possible D match to TRBD1 (5 bases). Germline-derived CDR1 and CDR2 are MNHEY and SVGAGI. The CDR3 is made up of 14 amino acids. V lost 2 bases and J lost 1, with 8 bases in between. As DNA, the CDR3 is TGTGCCAGCAGTTACGATGACAGGAACACTGAAGCTTTCTTT. Translating gives CASSYDDRNTEAFF.

On this clone: Sequence at one end of the junction differs from germline and may be a read error. V and J are TRBV2 and TRBJ1-5, with 8 nucleotides matching TRBD1. Germline V lookup: CDR1 SNHLY, CDR2 FYNNEI. The CDR3 covers 16 residues. The CDR3 loop reads CASTEGQGVGNQPQHF. CDR3 sequence (DNA): TGTGCCAGCACTGAAGGACAGGGTGTTGGCAATCAGCCCCAGCATTTT. The full variable domain, completed using reference TRBV2 and TRBJ1-5, is EPEVTQTPSHQVTQMGQEVILRCVPISNHLYFYWYRQILGQKVEFLVSFYNNEISEKSEIFDDQFSVERPDGSNFTLKIRSTKLEDSAMYFCASTEGQGVGNQPQHFGDGTRLSIL.

On this clone: A read error may explain this, as a much larger clone is one base away. This chain connects TRBV6-5 to TRBJ1-2; 8 nucleotides line up with TRBD1. This CDR3 is 12 amino acids long. The germline V gene has CDR1 MNHEY and CDR2 SVGAGI. J gave up 3 bases and V 6 bases, and 0 bases lay outside the gene matches. The CDR3 spells CASRTGDYGYTF. In nucleotides, the CDR3 is TGTGCCAGCAGGACAGGGGACTATGGCTACACCTTC.

The chain has TRBV7-2 and TRBJ1-6; TRBD1 is a possible D gene (5 bases). Germline V lookup: CDR1 SGHTA, CDR2 FQGNSA. CDR3 length: 13 amino acids. The germline V and J ends were trimmed by 3 bases and 10 bases, with 10 bases remaining between them. The CDR3 DNA sequence: TGTGCCAGCAGCTTTGACAGTCGGTCACCCCTCCACTTT. Translating it yields CASSFDSRSPLHF.

Of note for this clone: The same CDR3 can be traced to other DNA sequences in this sample. The V call is TRBV5-4, the J call TRBJ1-1; possibly TRBD1 for D (5 bases). The CDR3 has 13 amino acids. Trimming shortened V by 2 bases and J by 2 bases, and 7 bases separated the two germline ends. CDR1 is SGHNT, CDR2 YYREEE, per germline (reference sequence). The CDR3 region has the DNA TGTGCCAGCAGCTTTACAGGAAACACTGAAGCTTTCTTT. Translating gives CASSFTGNTEAFF.

This chain links TRBV7-6 with TRBJ2-2, with 8 bases that match TRBD2. Germline trimming cut 7 bases from V and 1 base from J; bases unmatched to any gene: 8. The CDR3 extends over 16 amino acids. Germline CDR1 is SGHVS and CDR2 is FNYEAQ. CDR3 sequence (DNA): TGTGCCAGCACCCCTCGGCTAGCGGGGAACACCGGGGAGCTGTTTTTT. Translating gives CASTPRLAGNTGELFF.

The CDR3: CASSPIGQGYGYTF. The CDR3 DNA is TGTGCCAGCTCACCAATAGGGCAGGGGTATGGCTACACCTTC. The chain employs TRBV18 and TRBJ1-2, with D perhaps TRBD1 (6 bases). The CDR3 consists of 14 residues. V was shortened by 2 bases and J by 5 bases, with 12 bases between the two germline ends. The V gene's germline CDR1 is KGHSH and CDR2 LQKENI.

CDR3 residues: CASSAGTPNTDTQYF. The CDR3 DNA follows: TGTGCCAGCAGCGCCGGGACACCCAACACAGATACGCAGTATTTT. This sequence joins TRBV6-5 and TRBJ2-3, with D possibly matching TRBD1 (6 bases). Germline CDR1 and CDR2: MNHEY and SVGAGI. The CDR3 is 15 residues long. Trimming left V 6 bases short and J 2 bases short, with 15 bases between.

This sequence joins TRBV11-3 and TRBJ2-1, with TRBD2 matching 7 bases. The CDR3 length is 13 residues. Germline CDR1 and CDR2: SGHNT and YENEEA. The ends lost 1 base at V and 9 bases at J; junction bases unmatched: 3. The CDR3 region is CASSLGSSGEQFF. In DNA form, the CDR3 reads TGTGCCAGCAGCTTAGGGTCTAGCGGTGAGCAGTTCTTC. The full variable domain, rest sourced from reference TRBV11-3 and TRBJ2-1, is EAGVVQSPRYKIIEKKQPVAFWCNPISGHNTLYWYLQNLGQGPELLIRYENEEAVDDSQLPKDRFSAERLKGVDSTLKIQPAELGDSAVYLCASSLGSSGEQFFGPGTRLTVL.

The chain has TRBV19 and TRBJ1-5, with 7 bases aligning to TRBD1. The V gene end was trimmed by 8 bases and the J gene end by 7 bases; junction bases not matched to a gene: 5. Germline lookup yields CDR1 LNHDA and CDR2 SQIVND (reference sequence). This CDR3 is built from 12 residues. The CDR3 DNA reads as TGTGCCAGTGAAGGGGGCTCCCAGCCCCAGCATTTT. Translating gives CASEGGSQPQHF.

The gene calls are TRBV6-2 or TRBV6-3 and TRBJ1-6; D may be TRBD1 (5 bases). The V gene lost 4 bases and the J gene lost 0 bases, with 13 bases spanning the gap. CDR1 MNHEY and CDR2 SVGEGT come from the germline V gene. The CDR3 is 17 amino acids. Here the CDR3 DNA reads TGTGCCAGCAGTTGGCCCGGCAGGGACTCCTATAATTCACCCCTCCACTTT. Its protein is CASSWPGRDSYNSPLHF.

This sequence joins TRBV9 and TRBJ2-1; 7 nucleotides line up with TRBD1. This CDR3 has 15 amino acids. Losses at the gene ends were 4 bases for V and 2 bases for J; bases not matched to a gene: 6. The germline gives CDR1 SGDLS, CDR2 YYNGEE. As DNA, the CDR3 is TGTGCCAGCAGCCCTCAGGGGGTCCCCTACAATGAGCAGTTCTTC. Translation: CASSPQGVPYNEQFF.

The genes are TRBV3-1 (or the pseudogene TRBV3-2) and TRBJ1-2; D is perhaps TRBD1 (5 bases). Germline-derived CDR1 and CDR2 are LGHDT and YNNKEL (reference sequence). This CDR3 has 15 amino acids. V lost 5 bases and J lost 4, with 17 bases in between. CDR3 amino acids: CASSSRAQGGYGYTF. As DNA, the CDR3 is TGTGCCAGCAGCTCCCGGGCTCAGGGAGGCTATGGCTACACCTTC.

This clone was seen only once. The chain couples TRBV19 to TRBJ1-1, with no clear D. The V gene lost 6 bases and the J gene lost 1 base, with 9 bases spanning the gap. Germline CDR1 and CDR2: LNHDA and SQIVND (reference sequence). There are 13 residues in the CDR3. CDR3 bases: TGTGCCAGTAGGGTGGTGGCGAACACTGAAGCTTTCTTT. Encoded protein: CASRVVANTEAFF.

The V gene is TRBV19, the J gene TRBJ1-2, with 12 bases that match TRBD1. The germline V gene encodes CDR1 LNHDA and CDR2 SQIVND (reference sequence). This CDR3 has 14 amino acids. Trimming cost V 4 bases and J 6 bases; bases outside gene matches: 3. The CDR3 is CASSRGQGANGYTF. CDR3 coding DNA: TGTGCCAGTAGTAGGGGACAGGGGGCGAATGGCTACACCTTC.

The chain couples TRBV7-2 to TRBJ1-1, with TRBD1 as a possible D gene (5 bases). The germline CDR1 and CDR2 sequences are SGHTA and FQGNSA. There are 16 residues in the CDR3. V lost 2 bases and J 4 bases, leaving 17 bases between the germline ends. CDR3 in amino acids: CASSLFAGQGGTEAFF. CDR3 nucleotides: TGTGCCAGCAGCTTATTCGCGGGGCAAGGCGGCACTGAAGCTTTCTTT.

The chain uses TRBV30 and TRBJ1-5; TRBD1 matches 7 bases. V trimming: 2 bases; J trimming: 3 bases; junction bases outside the gene matches: 7. Germline V gene sequence: CDR1 GTSNPN, CDR2 SVGIG (reference sequence). The CDR3 loop spans 15 amino acids. CDR3 sequence: CAWSSTGAANQPQHF. CDR3 DNA: TGTGCCTGGAGTTCCACAGGGGCGGCCAATCAGCCCCAGCATTTT. Complete variable domain (other parts from reference TRBV30 and TRBJ1-5): SQTIHQWPATLVQPVGSPLSLECTVEGTSNPNLYWYRQAAGRGLQLLFYSVGIGQISSEVPQNLSASRPQDRQFILSSKKLLLSDSGFYLCAWSSTGAANQPQHFGDGTRLSIL.

The chain uses TRBV18 and TRBJ2-1; TRBD1 aligns across 8 bases. The CDR3 loop spans 14 amino acids. Per the germline V gene, CDR1 is KGHSH and CDR2 is LQKENI. After removal of 6 bases from V and 8 bases from J, the junction contained 9 bases not matched to a gene. CDR3 coding DNA: TGTGCCAGCTCGCGGGACAGGACGACCGATGAGCAGTTCTTC. It specifies CASSRDRTTDEQFF.